The T cell receptor (beta chain) under discussion was sequenced for a study of T cells after yellow fever vaccination. Study-wide results and caveats: Just a small share of clonotypes turned up in the CD4 compartment as well as the CD8 compartment.

This clonotype was observed at least ten times. Its antigen is unidentified. The TCR cDNA carried a universal primer site and UMIs from 5'RACE template switching. Via MiXCR, TCRdb re-called the 5' RACE reads, giving one row per CDR3 protein. Of 250,000 or so distinct CDR3 sequences in the sample, more than 3.5% were seen once. The source of this sequence is a man aged 18 to 35 who received the YFV17D yellow fever vaccine. Sequencing used PBMCs, obtained 15 days after the yellow fever booster vaccination.

The CDR3 loop is CSANPGLAVNEQFF. The CDR3, as DNA: TGCAGTGCTAATCCGGGACTAGCGGTAAATGAGCAGTTCTTC. The chain carries TRBV20-1 and TRBJ2-1, with 11 positions matching TRBD2. The CDR3 has 14 amino acids. Trimming at V came to 4 bases and at J to 7 bases, leaving 6 bases not matched to a gene. Germline CDR1 is DFQATT and CDR2 is SNEGSKA (reference sequence).